The 3 T cell receptor beta chains reported below all come from one sample, sequenced in a study of cytomegalovirus exposure and HLA in healthy donors. PCR was performed using 60 Vbeta and 13 Jbeta primers. The table came from immunoSEQ multiplex PCR; TCRdb's copy has only in-frame clones and leaves some out. The sample gives tens of thousands of clones, 78% of which show up once; around 2.5% is in the top ten. Sequenced material: PBMCs. These TCRs come from a male donor in good health and CMV-seropositive.

J is TRBJ1-5 and V is TRBV6-6, with 7 bases matching TRBD1. The CDR3 consists of 15 residues. Looked up from germline, CDR1 is MNHNY and CDR2 is SVGAGI (reference sequence). V was clipped by 7 bases and J by 2 bases; unmatched bases: 8. The chain's CDR3 is CASTLAGQGNQPQHF. CDR3 in DNA: TGTGCCAGCACCCTGGCAGGACAGGGCAATCAGCCCCAGCATTTT.

J is TRBJ1-2 and V is TRBV6-6, with 7 positions matching TRBD1. After removal of 6 bases from V and 10 bases from J, the junction contained 8 bases not matched to a gene. From germline, CDR1 is MNHNY and CDR2 SVGAGI (reference sequence). There are 12 residues in the CDR3. DNA for the CDR3: TGTGCCAGCAGGTGGGACAGTTCCCCCTACACCTTC. It encodes CASRWDSSPYTF.

This sequence joins TRBV7-6 and TRBJ2-7; 10 nucleotides line up with TRBD1. The V and J ends lost 1 base and 5 bases, in that order; junction bases with no gene match: 11. Germline-derived CDR1 and CDR2 are SGHVS and FNYEAQ. This CDR3 has 17 amino acids. CDR3 loop: CASSLVRLRDRGNEQYF. In nucleotides, the CDR3 is TGTGCCAGCAGCTTAGTACGTCTCCGGGACAGGGGTAACGAGCAGTACTTC.